Listed below are T cell receptor beta chains from one sample, sequenced in a study of T-cell reconstitution after alpha-beta-depleted transplantation in children. TCRdb re-called the PCR reads with MiXCR, one entry per CDR3 protein. The sample has around 130,000 distinct CDR3 sequences, 9.5% to 10% seen once. This specimen was PBMCs, mostly from graft donor cells, taken 180 days after TCRalphabeta/CD19-depleted stem cell transplant. These receptors were obtained from a girl under three years old who had a stem cell transplant for combined immunodeficiency, so the T cells may come from the graft donor. Both conserved end residues are part of each CDR3. D genes are given only for firm matches. Clone size is given for some rows only: seen once, a few or many times, or a class if the clone is expanded.

DNA: TGCGCCAGCACCTTTAAGGGGTGGACAGATACGCAGTATTTT
CDR3: CASTFKGWTDTQYF
J: TRBJ2-3
size: few
V: TRBV5-1
D: NA

DNA: TGCAGCGTTGAAGGCCGCGGGGTTACGACAGATACGCAGTATTTT
CDR3: CSVEGRGVTTDTQYF
J: TRBJ2-3
size: NA
V: TRBV29-1
D: NA

DNA: TGTGCCAGCAGCCCACTAGCGGGAGGCGACTTCGAAGAAGAGACCCAGTACTTC
CDR3: CASSPLAGGDFEEETQYF
J: TRBJ2-5
size: NA
V: TRBV11-2
D: TRBD2

DNA: TGTGCCAGCAGCCCCGGGACCCAAGGTCGGGAGCAGTTCTTC
CDR3: CASSPGTQGREQFF
J: TRBJ2-1
size: NA
V: TRBV11-2
D: NA

DNA: TGTGCCAGCAGGGAGCGGGAGTGGGTCGGGGAGCTGTTTTTT
CDR3: CASREREWVGELFF
J: TRBJ2-2
size: few
V: TRBV7-3
D: TRBD2

DNA: TGTGCCAGCAGCTTAGGCGGTCACGAGCAGTACTTC
CDR3: CASSLGGHEQYF
J: TRBJ2-7
size: many
V: TRBV5-1
D: NA

DNA: TGTGCCACCAGTGATTCGATGACTAGCGGGGCTGTCTACGAGCAGTTCTTC
CDR3: CATSDSMTSGAVYEQFF
J: TRBJ2-1
size: NA
V: TRBV24-1
D: TRBD2

DNA: TGCAGTGCTCTTTCGGGGGGGTACGAGCAGTACTTC
CDR3: CSALSGGYEQYF
J: TRBJ2-7
size: few
V: TRBV20-1
D: TRBD2

DNA: TGTGCCAGCAGCTTAGCGGGGGGGCCCTCCTACGAGCAGTACTTC
CDR3: CASSLAGGPSYEQYF
J: TRBJ2-7
size: many
V: TRBV7-2
D: NA

DNA: TGTGCCAGCACCTCTAGAGAGGGGGCGCCCCGAGAGACCCAGTACTTC
CDR3: CASTSREGAPRETQYF
J: TRBJ2-5
size: NA
V: TRBV11-2
D: TRBD1

DNA: TGTGCCAGCAGCTTAGGACAGGGGGACCCAAACTATGGCTACACCTTC
CDR3: CASSLGQGDPNYGYTF
J: TRBJ1-2
size: many
V: TRBV7-2
D: TRBD1

DNA: TGTGCCAGCAGCCTCCGGGCCACTCATTCACCCCTCCACTTT
CDR3: CASSLRATHSPLHF
J: TRBJ1-6
size: many
V: TRBV7-2
D: NA

DNA: TGTGCCAGCAGCTTACGGCTAGCCCCCTACCAAGAGACCCAGTACTTC
CDR3: CASSLRLAPYQETQYF
J: TRBJ2-5
size: NA
V: TRBV7-6
D: NA

DNA: TGTGCCAGCAGCTTGGATCAGGGTCGGGACTACGAGCAGTACTTC
CDR3: CASSLDQGRDYEQYF
J: TRBJ2-7
size: few
V: TRBV5-4
D: NA

DNA: TGTGCCAGCAAACTCAGGACTACTGGAAACACCATATATTTT
CDR3: CASKLRTTGNTIYF
J: TRBJ1-3
size: few
V: TRBV7-9
D: NA

DNA: TGCGCCAGCAGCTTGGGGGGACAGGGGAGGCCCTACGAGCAGTACTTC
CDR3: CASSLGGQGRPYEQYF
J: TRBJ2-7
size: few
V: TRBV5-1
D: TRBD1

DNA: TGCAGTGCTAGTAACAGCTTCCAGGGTACTGAAGCTTTCTTT
CDR3: CSASNSFQGTEAFF
J: TRBJ1-1
size: NA
V: TRBV20-1
D: NA

DNA: TGTGCCAGCAGTTTAAAGGTCTCCTATAATTCACCCCTCCACTTT
CDR3: CASSLKVSYNSPLHF
J: TRBJ1-6
size: few
V: TRBV27
D: NA

DNA: TGTGCCAGCAGACCCGGACAGGCTGGGGCCAACGTCCTGACTTTC
CDR3: CASRPGQAGANVLTF
J: TRBJ2-6
size: NA
V: TRBV6-1
D: TRBD1

DNA: TGTGCCAGCAGGCTGGCGGGACTAGCGGAGACCCAGTACTTC
CDR3: CASRLAGLAETQYF
J: TRBJ2-5
size: few
V: TRBV12-3/TRBV12-4
D: TRBD2

DNA: TGTGCCAGCAGTGAGTATGGGTCGTACTACGAGCAGTACTTC
CDR3: CASSEYGSYYEQYF
J: TRBJ2-7
size: few
V: TRBV6-1
D: NA

DNA: TGTGCCTGGAGCCGGGGACAGGTACGCACTGAAGCTTTCTTT
CDR3: CAWSRGQVRTEAFF
J: TRBJ1-1
size: NA
V: TRBV30
D: TRBD1